This is a list of T cell receptor beta chains from one sample in a study of T cell responses to AZD1222 COVID-19 vaccine. Assay: immunoSEQ multiplex PCR; the TCRdb copy retains only in-frame clones and omits some. This sample has roughly 160,000 clones, with over 75% found just once. The sample consisted of peripheral blood, taken 28 days after the second AZD1222 dose. These receptors came from an adult who received the AZD1222 COVID-19 vaccine. The CDR3 runs from the conserved cysteine through the conserved F or W. The order of the fields is V gene, clone size, D gene, J gene, CDR3 DNA, CDR3 protein. A D gene is named only where the DNA matches it firmly. Clone size is given for some rows only: seen once, a few or many times, or a class if the clone is expanded.

TRBV18,.,.,TRBJ2-2,TGTGCCAGCTCACGGGGGTATGGTACGAACACCGGGGAGCTGTTTTTT,CASSRGYGTNTGELFF
TRBV7-3,few,TRBD2,TRBJ2-3,TGTGCCAGCAGCTTAGGGGCTAGCGGGGTCGGCACAGATACGCAGTATTTT,CASSLGASGVGTDTQYF
TRBV7-8,.,.,TRBJ1-4,TGTGCCAGCAGCTTAGGACAGATAGAAAAACTGTTTTTT,CASSLGQIEKLFF
TRBV24-1,.,.,TRBJ1-2,TGTGCCACCAGTGATTTCACCCCGGATGACTATGGCTACACCTTC,CATSDFTPDDYGYTF
TRBV5-5,.,.,TRBJ2-5,TGTGCCAGCAGCTTGAGCGGCGGAGGAGAGACCCAGTACTTC,CASSLSGGGETQYF
TRBV6-5,.,.,TRBJ1-1,TGTGCCAGCAGTTACTCCACGACCGGTCGTACTGAAGCTTTCTTT,CASSYSTTGRTEAFF
TRBV28,.,.,TRBJ2-4,TGTGCCAGCAGTTTAGCAGGGGTAGCCAAAAACATTCAGTACTTC,CASSLAGVAKNIQYF
TRBV4-2,.,.,TRBJ2-1,TGTGCCAGCAGCCAAGAAGTAGGCCGGGCCAGATTCTCCTACAATGAGCAGTTCTTC,CASSQEVGRARFSYNEQFF
TRBV4-1,.,TRBD1,TRBJ2-2,TGCGCCAGCACGGGACAGGGTGGGACCGGGGAGCTGTTTTTT,CASTGQGGTGELFF
TRBV9,once,TRBD2,TRBJ2-1,TGTGCCAGCAGCGTCGGACTAGCGGGGGTGTACAATGAGCAGTTCTTC,CASSVGLAGVYNEQFF
TRBV7-9,.,.,TRBJ1-6,TGTGCCAGCAGCCCGTCCGGGAGCCCCTATAATTCACCCCTCCACTTT,CASSPSGSPYNSPLHF
TRBV4-2,.,TRBD1,TRBJ1-6,TGTGCCAGCAGCCAAGGTGAGGGGGCGGATTCACCCCTCCACTTT,CASSQGEGADSPLHF
TRBV5-1,.,.,TRBJ1-1,TGCGCCAGCAGCTTGGTCGCCCTTGGGGGTACTGAAGCTTTCTTT,CASSLVALGGTEAFF
TRBV7-9,.,.,TRBJ1-2,TGTGCCAGCAGCTTAGAGGCGCTACCCAACTATGGCTACACCTTC,CASSLEALPNYGYTF
TRBV7-2,.,TRBD1,TRBJ1-2,TGTGCCAGCAGCTTAGTCGGGACAGGGTCCACAGCTAACTATGGCTACACCTTC,CASSLVGTGSTANYGYTF
TRBV11-2,once,.,TRBJ1-1,TGTGCCAGCAGCTCAAGTGGACAGAGGGAAACTGAAGCTTTCTTT,CASSSSGQRETEAFF
TRBV5-1,.,TRBD2,TRBJ2-3,TGCGCCAGCAGCCCACTAACTAGCGGTGCACGAGATACGCAGTATTTT,CASSPLTSGARDTQYF
TRBV7-9,.,TRBD1,TRBJ1-1,TGTGCCAGCAGCCAGGGGGTCGGTGAAGCTTTCTTT,CASSQGVGEAFF
TRBV4-2,.,.,TRBJ2-7,TGTGCCAGCAGCCAGGGGGGGGCGGGGATTACCTACGAGCAGTACTTC,CASSQGGAGITYEQYF
TRBV6-6,.,.,TRBJ1-2,TGTGCCAGTACTGAGGGACATCTTTTGGGTGGCTACACCTTC,CASTEGHLLGGYTF
TRBV2,.,.,TRBJ1-1,TGTGCCAGCACCATTTACGGGGACAACACTGAAGCTTTCTTT,CASTIYGDNTEAFF
TRBV29-1,.,TRBD1,TRBJ1-2,TGCAGCGGAGGACAGGGCGACGGCTACACCTTC,CSGGQGDGYTF
TRBV7-9,.,.,TRBJ2-7,TGTGCCAGCAGCTTAGGTAACAGAGCGACCTACGAGCAGTACTTC,CASSLGNRATYEQYF
TRBV11-3,.,.,TRBJ2-3,TGTGCCAGCAGCTCGGCTAGCTGGCGGGATACGCAGTATTTT,CASSSASWRDTQYF
TRBV25-1,.,TRBD1,TRBJ1-2,TGTGCCAGCAGTGAATGGGGACAGGGGAACCCTAACTATGGCTACACCTTC,CASSEWGQGNPNYGYTF